A selection of T cell receptor beta chains follows, all from one sample in a study of graft-versus-host responses after intestinal transplantation. The method was immunoSEQ multiplex PCR; TCRdb's version includes in-frame clones alone and lacks a portion of them. This table holds about 70,000 clones, roughly 91% found once. Antigens of these TCRs are unknown. The source was unstimulated CD8+ T cells sorted from spleen or lymph node cells, collected before intestinal transplant. These receptors came from a human donor who received an intestinal transplant. The CDR3 runs from the conserved cysteine through the conserved F or W. A D gene is named only where the DNA matches it firmly. Some rows have no size entry. The others give once, few or many, or a class for an expanded clone.

v_gene	j_gene	abundance	d_gene	CDR3aa	CDR3nt
TRBV7-9	TRBJ2-3	NA	NA	CASSLEGADTQYF	TGTGCCAGCAGCTTAGAGGGGGCAGATACGCAGTATTTT
TRBV6-5	TRBJ1-6	NA	TRBD1	CASSYVPGTGRSPLHF	TGTGCCAGCAGTTACGTCCCCGGGACAGGTCGTTCACCCCTCCACTTT
TRBV2	TRBJ2-2	NA	NA	CASSETRPAGGTGELFF	TGTGCCAGCAGTGAAACGAGACCAGCGGGTGGCACCGGGGAGCTGTTTTTT
TRBV5-8	TRBJ1-5	NA	TRBD1	CASSLTGGLGQPQHF	TGTGCCAGCAGCTTGACAGGGGGCTTGGGGCAGCCCCAGCATTTT
TRBV15	TRBJ1-5	NA	NA	CATSRDRGGPQHF	TGTGCCACCAGCAGAGATAGAGGTGGGCCCCAGCATTTT
TRBV6-6	TRBJ1-1	NA	NA	CASSYEDRANTEAFF	TGTGCCAGCAGTTACGAGGACAGAGCGAACACTGAAGCTTTCTTT
TRBV5-6	TRBJ2-7	NA	NA	CASSLADEQYF	TGTGCCAGCAGCTTGGCGGACGAGCAGTACTTC
TRBV4-1	TRBJ1-1	NA	TRBD1	CASSQFGGGKVGNTEAFF	TGCGCCAGCAGCCAATTCGGAGGGGGCAAGGTTGGGAACACTGAAGCTTTCTTT
TRBV27	TRBJ1-5	NA	NA	CASSFVWHPNQPQHF	TGTGCCAGCAGTTTTGTTTGGCATCCCAATCAGCCCCAGCATTTT
TRBV9	TRBJ2-7	NA	NA	CASGGAEGYEQYF	TGTGCCAGCGGGGGGGCCGAGGGTTACGAGCAGTACTTC
TRBV7-3	TRBJ2-1	NA	TRBD2	CASSLGTSGNNEQFF	TGTGCCAGCAGCTTAGGGACTAGCGGGAACAATGAGCAGTTCTTC
TRBV7-2	TRBJ1-6	NA	NA	CASSLRRGANSPLHF	TGTGCCAGCAGCTTAAGGAGGGGCGCGAATTCACCCCTCCACTTT
TRBV7-8	TRBJ2-3	NA	TRBD2	CASSLVRGAHTDTQYF	TGTGCCAGCAGCTTAGTGCGGGGGGCCCACACAGATACGCAGTATTTT
TRBV5-1	TRBJ2-5	NA	TRBD2	CASSFPLVGSGGAEETQYF	TGCGCCAGCAGCTTCCCACTTGTAGGTAGCGGGGGGGCCGAAGAGACCCAGTACTTC
TRBV9	TRBJ1-5	NA	NA	CASSVGFLGNQPQHF	TGTGCCAGCAGCGTAGGGTTTCTAGGCAATCAGCCCCAGCATTTT
TRBV19	TRBJ1-1	NA	NA	CASSMGEVNTEAFF	TGTGCCAGTAGTATGGGGGAGGTTAACACTGAAGCTTTCTTT
TRBV2	TRBJ1-6	few	NA	CASSDFPGQTYNSPLHF	TGTGCCAGCAGTGACTTTCCCGGACAGACCTATAATTCACCCCTCCACTTT
TRBV6-6	TRBJ2-5	NA	NA	CATTRAGSTAQYF	TGTGCCACTACGCGGGCCGGGAGCACGGCCCAGTACTTC
TRBV7-3	TRBJ2-2	NA	NA	CASSLGGYTGELFF	TGTGCCAGCAGCTTAGGAGGGTACACCGGGGAGCTGTTTTTT
TRBV10-3	TRBJ2-5	once	NA	CAISDQKYQETQYF	TGTGCCATCAGTGATCAGAAGTACCAAGAGACCCAGTACTTC